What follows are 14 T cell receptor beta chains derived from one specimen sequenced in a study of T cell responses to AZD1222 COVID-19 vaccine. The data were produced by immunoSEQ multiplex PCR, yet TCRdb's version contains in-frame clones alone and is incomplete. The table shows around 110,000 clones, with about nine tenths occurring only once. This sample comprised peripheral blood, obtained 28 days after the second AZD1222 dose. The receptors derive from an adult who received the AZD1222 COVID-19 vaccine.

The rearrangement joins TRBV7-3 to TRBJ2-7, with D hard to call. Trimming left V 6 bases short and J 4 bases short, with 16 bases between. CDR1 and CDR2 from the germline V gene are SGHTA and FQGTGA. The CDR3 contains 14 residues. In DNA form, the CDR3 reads TGTGCCAGCAGGCCCCCGGATGGGGTTTACGAGCAGTACTTC. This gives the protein CASRPPDGVYEQYF.

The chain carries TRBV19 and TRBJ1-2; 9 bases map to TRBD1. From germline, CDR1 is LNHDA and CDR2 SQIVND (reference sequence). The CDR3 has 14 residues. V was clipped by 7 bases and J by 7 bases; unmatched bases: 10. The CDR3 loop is CASTWTGVGSGYTF. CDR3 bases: TGTGCCAGTACCTGGACAGGGGTAGGATCTGGCTACACCTTC. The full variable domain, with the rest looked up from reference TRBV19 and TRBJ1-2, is DGGITQSPKYLFRKEGQNVTLSCEQNLNHDAMYWYRQDPGQGLRLIYYSQIVNDFQKGDIAEGYSVSREKKESFPLTVTSAQKNPTAFYLCASTWTGVGSGYTFGSGTRLTVV.

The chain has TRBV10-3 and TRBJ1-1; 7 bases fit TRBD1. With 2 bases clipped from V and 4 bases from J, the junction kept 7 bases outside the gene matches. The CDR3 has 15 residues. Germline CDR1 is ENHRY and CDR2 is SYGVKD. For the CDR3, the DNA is TGTGCCATCAGTGAGAGGCAGGGGGTGGTCACTGAAGCTTTCTTT. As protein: CAISERQGVVTEAFF.

The CDR3 nucleotides read TGTGCCAGCAGCCAAGGGATGGAGGGACAGGGTTGTCAGCCCCAGCATTTT. As protein: CASSQGMEGQGCQPQHF. The genes are TRBV14 and TRBJ1-5; 9 nucleotides align to TRBD1. Germline lookup yields CDR1 SGHDN and CDR2 FVKESK. Trimming removed 1 base from V and 6 bases from J; junction bases left unmatched: 10. The CDR3 totals 17 residues.

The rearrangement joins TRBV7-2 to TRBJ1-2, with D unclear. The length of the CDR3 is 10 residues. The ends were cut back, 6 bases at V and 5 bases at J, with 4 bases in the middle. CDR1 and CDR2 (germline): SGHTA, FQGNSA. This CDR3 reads CASRMYGYTF. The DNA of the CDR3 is TGTGCCAGCAGGATGTATGGCTACACCTTC.

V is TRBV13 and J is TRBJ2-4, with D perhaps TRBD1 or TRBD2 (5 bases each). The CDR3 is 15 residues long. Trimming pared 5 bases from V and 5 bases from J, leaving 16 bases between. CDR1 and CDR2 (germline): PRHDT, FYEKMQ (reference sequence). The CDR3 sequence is CASSPRVGAQNIQYF. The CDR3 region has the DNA TGTGCCAGCAGCCCCCGGGTCGGGGCTCAAAACATTCAGTACTTC.

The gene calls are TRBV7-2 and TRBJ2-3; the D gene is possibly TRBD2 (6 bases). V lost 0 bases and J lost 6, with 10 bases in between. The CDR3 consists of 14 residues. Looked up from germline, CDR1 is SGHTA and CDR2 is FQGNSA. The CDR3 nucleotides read TGTGCCAGCAGCTTAGCGGCGGGGTTGGATACGCAGTATTTT. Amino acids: CASSLAAGLDTQYF.

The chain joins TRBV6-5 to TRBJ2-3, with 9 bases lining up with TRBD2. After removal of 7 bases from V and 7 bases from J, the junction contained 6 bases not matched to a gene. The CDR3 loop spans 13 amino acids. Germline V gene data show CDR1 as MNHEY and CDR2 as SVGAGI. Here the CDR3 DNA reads TGTGCCAGCACCCCTAGCGGGGACAATACGCAGTATTTT. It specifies CASTPSGDNTQYF.

The CDR3 region has the DNA TGTGCCAGCAGCTTCCAGATCTCTGGGGCCAACGTCCTGACTTTC. It encodes CASSFQISGANVLTF. This chain connects TRBV7-6 to TRBJ2-6, with D uncertain. Trimming removed 3 bases from V and 0 bases from J, with 6 bases in between. The germline V gene has CDR1 SGHVS and CDR2 FNYEAQ. The CDR3 loop spans 15 amino acids.

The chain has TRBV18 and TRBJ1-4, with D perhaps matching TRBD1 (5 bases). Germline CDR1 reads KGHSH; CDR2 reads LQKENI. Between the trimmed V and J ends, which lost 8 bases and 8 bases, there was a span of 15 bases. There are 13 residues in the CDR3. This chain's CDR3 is CASQPDSGEKLFF. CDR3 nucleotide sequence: TGTGCCAGCCAACCAGACAGTGGGGAAAAACTGTTTTTT.

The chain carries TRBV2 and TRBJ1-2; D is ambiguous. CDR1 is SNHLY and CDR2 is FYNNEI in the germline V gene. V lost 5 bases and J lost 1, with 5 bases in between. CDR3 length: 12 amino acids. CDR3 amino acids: CASSLSNYGYTF. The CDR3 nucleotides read TGTGCCAGCAGTTTAAGTAACTATGGCTACACCTTC.

The DNA for the CDR3 is TGTGCCAGCGGAGGAGGAAACACCGGGGAGCTGTTTTTT. Translation: CASGGGNTGELFF. The chain has TRBV7-3 and TRBJ2-2, with D possibly being TRBD2 (5 bases). V was shortened by 8 bases and J by 2 bases, with 9 bases between the two germline ends. The V gene's germline CDR1 is SGHTA and CDR2 FQGTGA. CDR3 length: 13 amino acids.

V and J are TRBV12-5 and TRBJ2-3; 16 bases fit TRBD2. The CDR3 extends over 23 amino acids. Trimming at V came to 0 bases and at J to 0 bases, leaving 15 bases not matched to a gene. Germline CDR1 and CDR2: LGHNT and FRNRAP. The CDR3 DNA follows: TGTGCTAGTGGTTTGGTATTTGAACTTTCGGGACTAGCGGGGGGGAAGAGCACAGATACGCAGTATTTT. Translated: CASGLVFELSGLAGGKSTDTQYF.

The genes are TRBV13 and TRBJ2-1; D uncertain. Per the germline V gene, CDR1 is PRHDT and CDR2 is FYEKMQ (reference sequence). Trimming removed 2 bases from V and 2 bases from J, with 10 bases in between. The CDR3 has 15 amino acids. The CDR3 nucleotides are TGTGCCAGCAGCTTAAGTGGGCAGGCCTACAATGAGCAGTTCTTC. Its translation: CASSLSGQAYNEQFF.